The entry below gives a single T cell receptor (beta chain) sequence along with its context. No antigen is known for it. This CDR3 is 15 amino acids long. The germline V gene has CDR1 LGHDT and CDR2 YNNKEL (reference sequence). V lost 0 bases and J lost 5, with 11 bases in between. Sequencing used immunoSEQ multiplex PCR; TCRdb keeps in-frame clones, though not all of them. The table includes about 140,000 clones, around 88% detected once. The sample is drawn from a study of T cell responses to AZD1222 COVID-19 vaccine. As for the study in general: Pooling covered second doses at about 4 or about 12 weeks. Findings and caveats of the study: The study found Spike-specific TCR breadth and depth rose after two AZD1222 doses.

This sequence originates from an adult in good health. The source was peripheral blood, collected on day 0 of AZD1222 vaccination. V is TRBV3-1 (or the pseudogene TRBV3-2) and J is TRBJ1-5, with no clear D. CDR3 protein: CASSQDRRPHQPQHF. The CDR3 DNA reads TGTGCCAGCAGCCAAGATCGGAGGCCCCATCAGCCCCAGCATTTT.